This note documents a single T cell receptor (beta chain) sequence. The target antigen is unknown. Other DNA sequences from this sample encode an identical CDR3 as well. CDR3 length equals 15 residues. The ends lost 4 bases at V and 3 bases at J; junction bases unmatched: 6. Germline CDR1 and CDR2: SGHVS and FQNEAQ. These data originate in a study of OX40 agonist ivuxolimab in advanced cancers. Study summary: Three individuals attained partial responses, comprising one hepatocellular carcinoma case and two cutaneous melanoma cases. Study-wide results and limits: It was also the case that some nonresponders had low normalized T-cell clonal expansion.

Clones were sequenced by immunoSEQ multiplex PCR, and TCRdb holds only the in-frame ones, with some missing. The repertoire holds about 130,000 clones, with roughly 90% as singletons. The chain recombines TRBV7-8 with TRBJ1-5, with TRBD1 matching over 7 bases. This sequence originates from an adult with an advanced solid tumor such as melanoma, head and neck, liver or kidney cancer. Sequencing was performed on CD4+ or CD8+ T cells sorted from blood, taken in a trial of the OX40 agonist ivuxolimab. CDR3 loop: CASSSGQDYNQPQHF. CDR3 nucleotides: TGTGCCAGCAGCTCAGGACAGGATTACAATCAGCCCCAGCATTTT.